What follows are 22 T cell receptor beta chains derived from one specimen sequenced in a study of cytomegalovirus exposure and HLA in healthy donors. Clones were read by immunoSEQ multiplex PCR, and TCRdb kept only the in-frame ones, dropping some. The data hold roughly 56,000 clones, with roughly 93% observed a single time. The sequencing input was PBMCs. The receptors stem from a woman aged 18-30 years in good health and CMV-seropositive.

Only a few counts were recorded for this clone. The chain uses TRBV30 and TRBJ1-3, with D possibly being TRBD1 (6 bases). The V gene lost 3 bases and the J gene lost 0 bases, with 9 bases spanning the gap. Germline CDR1 reads GTSNPN; CDR2 reads SVGIG (reference sequence). CDR3 size: 14 residues. As DNA, the CDR3 is TGTGCCTGGAGGGACAGCTACTCTGGAAACACCATATATTTT. Amino acids: CAWRDSYSGNTIYF.

Only one count was recorded for this clone. The rearrangement joins TRBV6-5 to TRBJ2-3, with 9 bases lining up with TRBD1. Germline CDR1 is MNHEY and CDR2 is SVGAGI. Unmatched junction bases numbered 5, after V lost 4 bases and J lost 3 bases. The CDR3 is 15 residues long. DNA for the CDR3: TGTGCCAGCAGTTTCACAGGGGGCGCAACAGATACGCAGTATTTT. The encoded protein is CASSFTGGATDTQYF.

J is TRBJ2-5 and V is TRBV5-4; 10 positions match TRBD2. V lost 3 bases to trimming and J lost 2 bases; unmatched junction nucleotides: 4. Germline V gene sequence: CDR1 SGHNT, CDR2 YYREEE (reference sequence). CDR3 length: 15 amino acids. DNA for the CDR3: TGTGCCAGCAGCTGGACTAGCGGTATACAAGAGACCCAGTACTTC. Translated: CASSWTSGIQETQYF.

The chain links TRBV12-5 to TRBJ1-5; no firm D call. Germline V gene sequence: CDR1 LGHNT, CDR2 FRNRAP. This CDR3 has 13 amino acids. V was trimmed by 3 bases and J by 4 bases, leaving 7 bases between them. The CDR3 sequence: CASGFTGNQPQHF. In nucleotides, the CDR3 is TGTGCTAGTGGTTTTACGGGGAATCAGCCCCAGCATTTT.

This clone was seen just once. This CDR3 is also generated by other DNA sequences in the sample. CDR3 loop: CASSRGPNQPQHF. The DNA of the CDR3 is TGTGCCAGCAGCCGGGGTCCCAATCAGCCCCAGCATTTT. The rearrangement links TRBV27 to TRBJ1-5; no firm D call. CDR3 size: 13 residues. V lost 6 bases, J lost 3 bases, and 9 bases lay in between. CDR1 and CDR2 (germline): MNHEY, SMNVEV (reference sequence).

The chain recombines TRBV15 with TRBJ2-7; 8 nucleotides line up with TRBD1. The CDR3 length is 12 residues. Germline lookup yields CDR1 LNHNV and CDR2 YYDKDF (reference sequence). After removal of 3 bases from V and 6 bases from J, the junction contained 1 base not matched to a gene. CDR3 amino acids: CATSRTGVEQYF. CDR3 in DNA: TGTGCCACCAGCAGGACAGGGGTCGAGCAGTACTTC.

The chain is built from TRBV14 and TRBJ2-6; D perhaps matches TRBD2 (7 bases). Germline loops: CDR1 SGHDN, CDR2 FVKESK. V lost 4 bases to trimming and J lost 0 bases, with 13 bases between them. The CDR3 has 17 residues. The CDR3 here is CASSRLGGDSGANVLTF. CDR3 DNA sequence: TGTGCCAGCAGCCGACTAGGGGGGGACTCTGGGGCCAACGTCCTGACTTTC.

This chain uses TRBV28 with TRBJ1-4; D is perhaps TRBD1 (5 bases). Between the trimmed V and J ends, which lost 3 bases and 0 bases, there was a span of 8 bases. Germline CDR1 is MDHEN and CDR2 is SYDVKM. The CDR3 length is 15 residues. Here the CDR3 DNA reads TGTGCCAGCAGTTTCGACAGCTCAACTAATGAAAAACTGTTTTTT. It is translated as CASSFDSSTNEKLFF.

This chain connects TRBV7-2 to TRBJ2-7; 13 positions agree with TRBD2. Looked up from germline, CDR1 is SGHTA and CDR2 is FQGNSA. The J segment lost 5 bases and the V segment lost 0 bases, leaving 1 base of the junction unmatched. The CDR3 is 15 residues long. The CDR3 DNA is TGTGCCAGCAGCTTAGCCGGACTAGCGGGGGACGAGCAGTACTTC. Translation gives CASSLAGLAGDEQYF.

The chain carries TRBV6-5 and TRBJ1-1; TRBD1 is a possible D gene (5 bases). Looked up from germline, CDR1 is MNHEY and CDR2 is SVGAGI. This CDR3 is 16 amino acids long. V lost 0 bases and J 0 bases, leaving 11 bases between the germline ends. The chain's CDR3 is CASSYSRVVMNTEAFF. The CDR3 nucleotides are TGTGCCAGCAGTTACTCCAGGGTTGTGATGAACACTGAAGCTTTCTTT.

The chain recombines TRBV27 with TRBJ1-3, with D perhaps matching TRBD1 (5 bases). Germline V gene lookup returns CDR1 MNHEY and CDR2 SMNVEV (reference sequence). Between the trimmed V and J ends, which lost 5 bases and 1 base, there was a span of 9 bases. The CDR3 has 14 residues. The CDR3 loop reads CASSIGGSGNTIYF. The DNA of the CDR3 is TGTGCCAGCAGTATCGGGGGATCTGGAAACACCATATATTTT.

The chain combines TRBV9 with TRBJ2-7; perhaps TRBD2 as D (7 bases). The CDR3 extends over 16 amino acids. V was shortened by 0 bases and J by 0 bases, with 13 bases between the two germline ends. The germline V gene encodes CDR1 SGDLS and CDR2 YYNGEE. CDR3 coding DNA: TGTGCCAGCAGCGTAGGGGGGGGCTCCTTCTCCTACGAGCAGTACTTC. This encodes CASSVGGGSFSYEQYF.

In its sample, this clone was seen once. This chain joins TRBV19 and TRBJ2-3; D gene uncertain. Trimming took off 3 bases at V and 5 bases at J, with 12 bases between the two ends. Germline-derived CDR1 and CDR2 are LNHDA and SQIVND (reference sequence). This CDR3 spans 14 amino acids. CDR3 residues: CASSIYSRGDTQYF. The CDR3 DNA reads as TGTGCCAGTAGTATTTATTCTCGAGGAGATACGCAGTATTTT.

CDR3 nucleotide sequence: TGTGCCAGCAGCCAGGGCGCCTATGGCTACACCTTC. This sequence encodes CASSQGAYGYTF. The chain is built from TRBV14 and TRBJ1-2; D is ambiguous. The V and J ends lost 3 bases and 4 bases respectively, with 6 bases between them. The CDR3 spans 12 residues. CDR1 SGHDN and CDR2 FVKESK come from the germline V gene.

The rearrangement uses TRBV5-4 and TRBJ2-7; 7 bases are a match to TRBD1. The CDR3 consists of 14 residues. The trim removed 4 bases at V and 1 base at J, leaving 5 bases unmatched. The germline gives CDR1 SGHNT, CDR2 YYREEE (reference sequence). Here the CDR3 reads CASSRPGGSYEQYF. In nucleotides, the CDR3 is TGTGCCAGCAGCCGCCCAGGGGGATCCTACGAGCAGTACTTC.

This chain joins TRBV29-1 and TRBJ1-2; D is unresolved. V shed 1 base and J shed 6 bases, with 9 bases lying between them. Germline CDR1 SQVTM, CDR2 ANQGSEA. The CDR3 sequence is 12 residues long. This CDR3 is CSVEGRFDGYTF. The CDR3 DNA sequence: TGCAGCGTTGAAGGCAGATTTGATGGCTACACCTTC.

The chain combines TRBV2 with TRBJ1-2; 7 bases map to TRBD1. The junction had 16 bases not matched to a gene; V was cut back by 5 bases and J by 4 bases. The CDR3 has 17 residues. CDR1 SNHLY and CDR2 FYNNEI come from the germline V gene. The CDR3: CASSNPLGQLTSYGYTF. The CDR3 nucleotides are TGTGCCAGCAGTAACCCACTGGGACAGCTGACGAGCTATGGCTACACCTTC.

CDR3 protein: CASSRTGLNYGYTF. CDR3 nucleotide sequence: TGTGCCAGCAGTAGGACAGGGCTTAACTATGGCTACACCTTC. This chain links TRBV6-6 with TRBJ1-2; 8 bases match TRBD1. The V and J ends lost 5 bases and 1 base, in that order; junction bases with no gene match: 3. CDR1 and CDR2 from the germline V gene are MNHNY and SVGAGI (reference sequence). The CDR3 runs to 14 residues.

The chain employs TRBV10-1 and TRBJ1-2; TRBD1 is a possible D gene (6 bases). Trimming stripped 2 bases from V and 7 bases from J, with 11 bases between. Germline CDR1 is WNHNN and CDR2 is SYGVQD (reference sequence). The CDR3 totals 13 residues. The CDR3 bases are TGCGCCAGCAGTGAGACAGGGCGCGGTGGCTACACCTTC. It is translated as CASSETGRGGYTF.

The V call is TRBV4-3, the J call TRBJ2-7; 7 positions agree with TRBD2. The CDR3 loop spans 15 amino acids. V trimming: 0 bases; J trimming: 2 bases; junction bases outside the gene matches: 4. Germline loops: CDR1 LGHNA, CDR2 YSLEER. CDR3 protein: CASSQEVLAAYEQYF. The CDR3 bases are TGCGCCAGCAGCCAAGAGGTCCTAGCGGCCTACGAGCAGTACTTC.

This clone was recorded once. This rearrangement joins TRBV5-1 to TRBJ2-7; D ambiguous. The CDR3 spans 12 residues. Germline-derived CDR1 and CDR2 are SGHRS and YFSETQ. V shed 4 bases and J shed 3 bases, with 8 bases lying between them. CDR3 in DNA: TGCGCCAGCAGCCCGCCGGGCTACGAGCAGTACTTC. Translating it yields CASSPPGYEQYF.

The rearrangement links TRBV27 to TRBJ2-3; TRBD2 agrees at 7 bases. Germline CDR1 MNHEY, CDR2 SMNVEV (reference sequence). The CDR3 spans 16 residues. V dropped 0 bases and J dropped 0; count of bases not matched to a gene: 3. Written as DNA, the CDR3 is TGTGCCAGCAGTTTATCAGCGGGGCGTAGCACAGATACGCAGTATTTT. It codes for CASSLSAGRSTDTQYF.